The clone carrying this T cell receptor (beta chain) was seen only a few times. Its antigen is not identified. The data were obtained in a study of shared clonotypes between healthy human individuals. Study observations and caveats: Apart from blood, nothing was sampled; tissue repertoires likely differ.

Unsorted PBMC DNA went through sequencing on ten immunoSEQ deep assay plates. The assay was immunoSEQ multiplex PCR, and TCRdb's table has in-frame clones only and misses some. The sample has 450,000 to 500,000 clones; more than 75% are singletons. Adult Caucasians living in Nashville, Tennessee made up all of the donors. The CDR3 is made up of 14 amino acids. CDR1 is SQVTM, CDR2 ANQGSEA, per germline. Trimming at V came to 4 bases and at J to 2 bases, leaving 6 bases not matched to a gene. This clonotype originated in a woman between 40 and 55 years old in good health. Some clones in this sample may be carry-over from other donors' samples. Sequencing was carried out using PBMCs. This chain links TRBV29-1 with TRBJ2-7, with 9 bases identical to TRBD1. The CDR3 is CSVGRRDRAYEQYF. DNA for the CDR3: TGCAGCGTTGGCCGCCGGGACAGGGCCTACGAGCAGTACTTC.